Below are 26 T cell receptor beta chains sequenced from a single sample in a study of blood T cell repertoires in COVID-19. The data were produced by immunoSEQ multiplex PCR, yet TCRdb's version contains in-frame clones alone and is incomplete. Here the sample spans hundreds of thousands of clones, 80% to 90% being singletons. Sequences were obtained from peripheral blood. Receptor source: a man older than 75 with acute or convalescent COVID-19.

Points on this clone: A read error may account for a junction end that differs from germline. This rearrangement joins TRBV7-7 to TRBJ2-3, with 13 bases matching TRBD2. There are 16 residues in the CDR3. Per the germline V gene, CDR1 is SSHAT and CDR2 is FNYEAQ (reference sequence). This chain's CDR3 is CASSPGLAGAPDTQYF. In nucleotides, the CDR3 is TGTGCTAGCAGCCCAGGACTAGCGGGAGCCCCAGATACGCAGTATTTT.

The chain combines TRBV5-4 with TRBJ1-2; D is perhaps TRBD1 (6 bases). From germline, CDR1 is SGHNT and CDR2 YYREEE (reference sequence). Trimming stripped 5 bases from V and 2 bases from J, with 10 bases between. This CDR3 has 13 amino acids. The CDR3 here is CASRPDRNYGYTF. Here the CDR3 DNA reads TGTGCCAGCAGACCGGACAGAAACTATGGCTACACCTTC.

The chain is built from TRBV27 and TRBJ2-1, with 12 nucleotides matching TRBD1. This CDR3 comprises 15 residues. CDR1 MNHEY and CDR2 SMNVEV come from the germline V gene (reference sequence). The J segment lost 4 bases and the V segment lost 3 bases, leaving 1 base of the junction unmatched. As DNA, the CDR3 is TGTGCCAGCAGTTTGGGACAGGGGGCATACAATGAGCAGTTCTTC. This encodes CASSLGQGAYNEQFF.

The chain is built from TRBV5-1 and TRBJ1-5; weak D call: TRBD1 (6 bases). This CDR3 comprises 14 residues. Germline CDR1 is SGHRS and CDR2 is YFSETQ. The germline V and J ends were trimmed by 8 bases and 0 bases, with 12 bases remaining between them. The CDR3 loop reads CAREQGTSNQPQHF. The CDR3 DNA reads as TGCGCCAGAGAGCAGGGGACTAGCAATCAGCCCCAGCATTTT. Using reference TRBV5-1 and TRBJ1-5 for the parts outside the CDR3, the full variable domain is KAGVTQTPRYLIKTRGQQVTLSCSPISGHRSVSWYQQTPGQGLQFLFEYFSETQRNKGNFPGRFSGRQFSNSRSEMNVSTLELGDSALYLCAREQGTSNQPQHFGDGTRLSIL.

The chain joins TRBV29-1 to TRBJ1-1; TRBD1 aligns across 10 bases. The V and J ends lost 6 bases and 1 base, in that order; junction bases with no gene match: 5. The CDR3 consists of 14 residues. Germline CDR1 reads SQVTM; CDR2 reads ANQGSEA. CDR3 sequence reads: CSVVRDRGNTEAFF. CDR3 sequence (DNA): TGCAGCGTGGTCCGGGACAGGGGGAACACTGAAGCTTTCTTT.

The chain combines TRBV5-4 with TRBJ2-1; 10 nucleotides match TRBD2. The CDR3 contains 16 residues. Germline V gene lookup returns CDR1 SGHNT and CDR2 YYREEE (reference sequence). V gave up 4 bases and J gave up 4 bases; unmatched junction bases: 8. The chain's CDR3 is CASSTGAGGTYNEQFF. CDR3 in DNA: TGTGCCAGCAGCACAGGAGCGGGAGGGACATACAATGAGCAGTTCTTC.

The chain links TRBV3-1 (or the pseudogene TRBV3-2) to TRBJ2-7; TRBD2 might be the D (6 bases). Germline V lookup: CDR1 LGHDT, CDR2 YNNKEL (reference sequence). The CDR3 sequence is 14 residues long. V shed 6 bases and J shed 3 bases, with 15 bases lying between them. This chain's CDR3 is CASRVGGWGYEQYV. The DNA of the CDR3 is TGTGCCAGCAGGGTCGGGGGTTGGGGCTACGAGCAGTACGTC.

This clone was counted a few times. This chain joins TRBV5-6 and TRBJ1-3; 8 positions match TRBD1. The CDR3 loop spans 16 amino acids. The V gene's germline CDR1 is SGHDT and CDR2 YYEEEE. J lost 0 bases, V lost 4 bases, and 6 bases had no gene match. This CDR3 reads CASSTYRGASGNTIYF. CDR3 nucleotide sequence: TGTGCCAGCAGCACCTACAGGGGGGCCTCTGGAAACACCATATATTTT.

The V call is TRBV6-6, the J call TRBJ2-3; TRBD2 aligns across 11 bases. Per germline, CDR1 MNHNY and CDR2 SVGAGI (reference sequence). The CDR3 loop spans 16 amino acids. V lost 2 bases to trimming and J lost 5 bases; unmatched junction nucleotides: 6. CDR3 region: CASSYRLAGRVDTQYF. The CDR3 coding sequence is TGTGCCAGCAGTTACAGACTAGCGGGACGGGTAGATACGCAGTATTTT.

The sample holds a few counts of this clone. This sequence joins TRBV9 and TRBJ2-1; 9 bases align to TRBD2. The CDR3 runs 15 residues. With 5 bases clipped from V and 1 base from J, the junction kept 4 bases outside the gene matches. CDR1 and CDR2 (germline): SGDLS, YYNGEE. CDR3 DNA sequence: TGTGCCAGCAGTGACCTAGCGGGATCCTACAATGAGCAGTTCTTC. This sequence encodes CASSDLAGSYNEQFF.

The chain couples TRBV30 to TRBJ1-4, with 7 bases lining up with TRBD1. This CDR3 spans 13 amino acids. Looked up from germline, CDR1 is GTSNPN and CDR2 is SVGIG (reference sequence). The V segment lost 3 bases and the J segment 7 bases; nucleotides outside the gene matches: 5. DNA of the CDR3: TGTGCCTGGAGGACCAACAGGGGTGAAAAACTGTTTTTT. Its protein is CAWRTNRGEKLFF.

This chain uses TRBV30 with TRBJ1-1; TRBD1 agrees at 7 bases. Trimming cost V 1 base and J 4 bases; bases outside gene matches: 3. CDR1 and CDR2 from the germline V gene are GTSNPN and SVGIG (reference sequence). This CDR3 contains 13 residues. CDR3 coding DNA: TGTGCCTGGAGTGCCACAGGGGCCACTGAAGCTTTCTTT. Its translation is CAWSATGATEAFF.

V and J are TRBV27 and TRBJ1-1; D may be TRBD1 (5 bases). Trimming removed 0 bases at V and 2 bases at J, with 10 bases between. This CDR3 region has 15 residues. Looked up from germline, CDR1 is MNHEY and CDR2 is SMNVEV (reference sequence). The CDR3 bases are TGTGCCAGCAGTTTATCGCAGGGTGACAACACTGAAGCTTTCTTT. Its translation is CASSLSQGDNTEAFF.

The rearrangement uses TRBV30 and TRBJ2-5; tentatively, D is TRBD1 (6 bases). The V gene's germline CDR1 is GTSNPN and CDR2 SVGIG (reference sequence). V was pared by 5 bases and J by 5 bases, with 15 bases between. The CDR3 has 13 amino acids. The CDR3 loop reads CAWGGGGWETQYF. The CDR3 region has the DNA TGTGCCTGGGGTGGTGGGGGCTGGGAGACCCAGTACTTC.

The chain is built from TRBV7-2 and TRBJ2-5; tentative D call: TRBD2 (6 bases). Trimming stripped 1 base from V and 6 bases from J, with 12 bases between. The CDR3 loop spans 14 amino acids. Germline loops: CDR1 SGHTA, CDR2 FQGNSA. The CDR3 here is CASSLGERAKTQYF. The CDR3 DNA sequence: TGTGCCAGCAGCTTAGGGGAGCGGGCAAAGACCCAGTACTTC.

The rearrangement links TRBV10-2 to TRBJ2-1, with 13 nucleotides matching TRBD2. The CDR3 loop spans 16 amino acids. Germline V lookup: CDR1 WSHSY, CDR2 SAAADI. V dropped 4 bases and J dropped 6; count of bases not matched to a gene: 6. The CDR3 nucleotides are TGCGCCAGCAGTGGGGAAGGACTAGCGGGAGTCAATGAGCAGTTCTTC. Encoded protein: CASSGEGLAGVNEQFF.

The gene calls are TRBV6-5 and TRBJ2-2; possibly TRBD1 for D (6 bases). Trimming removed 6 bases from V and 0 bases from J, with 8 bases in between. Germline CDR1 and CDR2: MNHEY and SVGAGI. The CDR3 is 14 residues long. The CDR3 here is CASSWTANTGELFF. The CDR3 DNA sequence: TGTGCCAGCAGCTGGACAGCGAACACCGGGGAGCTGTTTTTT.

The rearrangement uses TRBV7-2 and TRBJ2-3, with 10 bases that match TRBD2. CDR3 length: 16 amino acids. CDR1 SGHTA and CDR2 FQGNSA come from the germline V gene. The V segment lost 0 bases and the J segment 4 bases; nucleotides outside the gene matches: 4. CDR3 sequence: CASSLARTSGADTQYF. The CDR3 region has the DNA TGTGCCAGCAGCTTAGCTCGGACTAGCGGCGCAGATACGCAGTATTTT.

On this clone itself: Distinct nucleotide sequences in the sample also encode this CDR3. The chain has TRBV2 and TRBJ2-5; D might be TRBD2 (6 bases). Trimming shortened V by 3 bases and J by 5 bases, and 10 bases separated the two germline ends. The CDR3 sequence is 13 residues long. Germline V gene lookup returns CDR1 SNHLY and CDR2 FYNNEI. CDR3 residues: CASSETRSETQYF. As DNA, the CDR3 is TGTGCCAGCAGTGAGACTAGATCGGAGACCCAGTACTTC.

This chain connects TRBV4-1 to TRBJ2-2; 8 bases line up with TRBD1. The ends lost 1 base at V and 3 bases at J; junction bases unmatched: 4. This CDR3 contains 16 residues. Germline assignment: CDR1 MGHRA and CDR2 YSYEKL. The DNA of the CDR3 is TGCGCCAGCAGCCAAGGGACAGGGTTTGACACCGGGGAGCTGTTTTTT. Protein sequence: CASSQGTGFDTGELFF.

The CDR3 reads CASSPRAGVYGYTF. The CDR3 DNA reads TGTGCCAGCAGCCCCCGGGCAGGGGTATATGGCTACACCTTC. This chain uses TRBV3-1 (or the pseudogene TRBV3-2) with TRBJ1-2, with D tentatively TRBD1 (6 bases). CDR1 LGHDT and CDR2 YNNKEL come from the germline V gene (reference sequence). The V and J ends lost 4 bases and 5 bases respectively, with 14 bases between them. The CDR3 has 14 residues.

The rearrangement uses TRBV6-1 and TRBJ1-2; 8 positions match TRBD1. V was clipped by 3 bases and J by 7 bases; unmatched bases: 4. Per germline, CDR1 MNHNS and CDR2 SASEGT. CDR3 length equals 13 residues. CDR3 nucleotides: TGTGCCAGCAGTGACCAGGGGGCTGTTGGCTACACCTTC. This encodes CASSDQGAVGYTF.

The rearrangement uses TRBV15 and TRBJ2-7; 8 positions match TRBD2. Germline CDR1 reads LNHNV; CDR2 reads YYDKDF (reference sequence). The J segment lost 1 base and the V segment lost 0 bases, leaving 8 bases of the junction unmatched. The CDR3 is made up of 17 amino acids. CDR3 in amino acids: CATSRDLTGGPSYEQYF. CDR3 DNA sequence: TGTGCCACCAGCAGAGATTTGACGGGAGGGCCGTCCTACGAGCAGTACTTC.

The CDR3: CASSSRLAGLSYNEQFF. The CDR3 DNA sequence: TGTGCCAGCAGCTCGAGACTAGCGGGCCTCTCCTACAATGAGCAGTTCTTC. The J gene is TRBJ2-1, the V gene TRBV7-8, with 10 bases that match TRBD2. V lost 4 bases to trimming and J lost 0 bases; unmatched junction nucleotides: 6. This CDR3 has 17 residues. Per germline, CDR1 SGHVS and CDR2 FQNEAQ.

The chain recombines TRBV6-2 or TRBV6-3 with TRBJ2-7; TRBD1 matches at 10 bases. The germline gives CDR1 MNHEY, CDR2 SVGEGT. The CDR3 extends over 17 amino acids. With 0 bases clipped from V and 2 bases from J, the junction kept 7 bases outside the gene matches. In nucleotides, the CDR3 is TGTGCCAGCAGTTACTCCCCGGGACAGGGGACTACCTACGAGCAGTACGTC. It yields the protein CASSYSPGQGTTYEQYV.

J is TRBJ2-3 and V is TRBV4-2; 11 bases are a match to TRBD2. CDR1 LGHNA and CDR2 YNFKEQ come from the germline V gene. V gave up 2 bases and J gave up 2 bases; unmatched junction bases: 3. The CDR3 is 16 amino acids. The CDR3 sequence is CASSQPSGRPTDTQYF. The CDR3 coding sequence is TGTGCCAGCAGCCAACCTAGCGGGAGGCCCACAGATACGCAGTATTTT.